Each of the 25 T cell receptor beta chains below was sequenced from the same sample in a study of OX40 agonist ivuxolimab in advanced cancers. This table comes from immunoSEQ multiplex PCR, and its TCRdb copy is limited to in-frame clones, with some not included. The data contain 70,000 to 85,000 clones, 88% of them singletons. Sequencing was performed on CD4+ or CD8+ T cells sorted from blood, taken in a trial of the OX40 agonist ivuxolimab. The origin of the receptors is an adult with an advanced solid tumor such as melanoma, head and neck, liver or kidney cancer.

The J gene is TRBJ2-7, the V gene TRBV7-8; D is perhaps TRBD1 (6 bases). This CDR3 has 14 residues. Trimming cost V 1 base and J 4 bases, with 11 bases left between them. Germline CDR1 and CDR2: SGHVS and FQNEAQ. CDR3 region: CASSLVAGDYEQYF. The DNA of the CDR3 is TGTGCCAGCAGCTTAGTAGCAGGGGATTACGAGCAGTACTTC.

The chain recombines TRBV19 with TRBJ1-5, with 8 nucleotides matching TRBD1. CDR1 is LNHDA and CDR2 is SQIVND in the germline V gene (reference sequence). This CDR3 is built from 13 residues. V lost 4 bases to trimming and J lost 7 bases; unmatched junction nucleotides: 3. As DNA, the CDR3 is TGTGCCAGTAGTAGGGACAGGTTCCAGCCCCAGCATTTT. It specifies CASSRDRFQPQHF.

CDR3 coding DNA: TGTGCCAGCTCCCCTGCAGAGGGGGACATCCCTAACTATGGCTACACCTTC. Translation gives CASSPAEGDIPNYGYTF. The chain links TRBV18 to TRBJ1-2; possibly TRBD1 for D (6 bases). Germline V lookup: CDR1 KGHSH, CDR2 LQKENI. The CDR3 length is 17 residues. V was pared by 6 bases and J by 0 bases, with 20 bases between. The full variable domain, completed using reference TRBV18 and TRBJ1-2, is NAGVMQNPRHLVRRRGQEARLRCSPMKGHSHVYWYRQLPEEGLKFMVYLQKENIIDESGMPKERFSAEFPKEGPSILRIQQVVRGDSAAYFCASSPAEGDIPNYGYTFGSGTRLTVV.

V gene TRBV28 combines with J gene TRBJ2-1, with 9 bases aligning to TRBD1. The V and J ends lost 5 bases and 7 bases, in that order; junction bases with no gene match: 9. Germline lookup yields CDR1 MDHEN and CDR2 SYDVKM. CDR3 size: 15 residues. The DNA of the CDR3 is TGTGCCAGCAGTCGTCCGGACAGGGGCGGGAATGAGCAGTTCTTC. Its protein product is CASSRPDRGGNEQFF.

The chain is built from TRBV14 and TRBJ1-1; the D gene is possibly TRBD1 (5 bases). The germline V gene encodes CDR1 SGHDN and CDR2 FVKESK. This CDR3 region has 13 residues. With 4 bases removed from V and 4 bases from J, the gap between germline ends came to 10 bases. The CDR3 region has the DNA TGTGCCAGCAGCCGGATGCAGGGCACTGAAGCTTTCTTT. Encoded protein: CASSRMQGTEAFF.

J is TRBJ2-5 and V is TRBV11-3, with D possibly TRBD1 on 5 matching bases. The CDR3 is made up of 13 amino acids. Germline V gene lookup returns CDR1 SGHNT and CDR2 YENEEA. Trimming shortened V by 4 bases and J by 5 bases, and 11 bases separated the two germline ends. CDR3 DNA: TGTGCCAGCAGCTCCAGGGTCGGGGAGACCCAGTACTTC. Translated, it gives CASSSRVGETQYF.

This clone has a single count. V is TRBV13 and J is TRBJ2-7; unclear D gene. Trimming took 5 bases from V and 5 from J, leaving 7 bases between them. Germline loops: CDR1 PRHDT, CDR2 FYEKMQ (reference sequence). The CDR3 is 11 amino acids. The CDR3 DNA sequence: TGTGCCAGCAGCCTGAGGAACGAGCAGTACTTC. It is translated as CASSLRNEQYF.

This clone was seen once. The chain carries TRBV2 and TRBJ1-2, with a weak D call TRBD1 (6 bases). Germline V gene lookup returns CDR1 SNHLY and CDR2 FYNNEI. The CDR3 sequence is 14 residues long. Trimming removed 8 bases from V and 4 bases from J, with 17 bases in between. Here the CDR3 DNA reads TGTGCCAGCCTAAACGACAGGTCAACCTATGGCTACACCTTC. As protein: CASLNDRSTYGYTF.

J is TRBJ2-7 and V is TRBV28, with D possibly being TRBD1 (5 bases). The CDR3 is made up of 12 amino acids. V dropped 7 bases and J dropped 6 bases, with 13 bases sitting between them. Germline V lookup: CDR1 MDHEN, CDR2 SYDVKM. In DNA, the CDR3 is TGTGCCAGCAAACCCAGGGAAGGCGAGCAGTACTTC. Its translation: CASKPREGEQYF.

The chain couples TRBV29-1 to TRBJ2-3; D is possibly TRBD1 (6 bases). CDR1 is SQVTM, CDR2 ANQGSEA, per germline. The CDR3 totals 11 residues. V was pared by 7 bases and J by 6 bases, with 11 bases between. CDR3 coding DNA: TGCAGCGGTTCTACAGGGGATACGCAGTATTTT. It translates to CSGSTGDTQYF.

This sequence joins TRBV27 and TRBJ2-1; 11 bases are shared with TRBD2. Germline V gene lookup returns CDR1 MNHEY and CDR2 SMNVEV (reference sequence). V lost 1 base, J lost 3 bases, and 8 bases stayed unmatched. CDR3 length: 18 residues. In nucleotides, the CDR3 is TGTGCCAGCAGTTTATTTGGGCTAGCGGGGGGCTACTACAATGAGCAGTTCTTC. This encodes CASSLFGLAGGYYNEQFF.

The rearrangement links TRBV15 to TRBJ1-2; 7 nucleotides align to TRBD1. The CDR3 spans 14 residues. With 3 bases clipped from V and 4 bases from J, the junction kept 5 bases outside the gene matches. From germline, CDR1 is LNHNV and CDR2 YYDKDF (reference sequence). CDR3 DNA: TGTGCCACCAGCAGCCCGACAGGGATCTATGGCTACACCTTC. Amino acid sequence: CATSSPTGIYGYTF. Full variable domain (outside the CDR3, taken from reference TRBV15 and TRBJ1-2): DAMVIQNPRYQVTQFGKPVTLSCSQTLNHNVMYWYQQKSSQAPKLLFHYYDKDFNNEADTPDNFQSRRPNTSFCFLDIRSPGLGDTAMYLCATSSPTGIYGYTFGSGTRLTVV.

This sequence joins TRBV28 and TRBJ1-1; weak D call: TRBD1 (5 bases). CDR1 is MDHEN, CDR2 SYDVKM, per germline. V was cut by 5 bases and J by 1 base, with 14 bases left in between. The CDR3 has 15 amino acids. CDR3 nucleotide sequence: TGTGCCAGCAGTCGGGGGGGGATGGAGAACACTGAAGCTTTCTTT. Its protein product is CASSRGGMENTEAFF.

The V call is TRBV18, the J call TRBJ2-3; 7 nucleotides agree with TRBD2. Per the germline V gene, CDR1 is KGHSH and CDR2 is LQKENI. The CDR3 is 13 amino acids. The V and J ends lost 3 bases and 7 bases, in that order; junction bases with no gene match: 4. CDR3: CASSPGGLNTQYF. The CDR3 DNA reads as TGTGCCAGCTCACCGGGAGGGCTGAATACGCAGTATTTT.

The chain uses TRBV5-8 and TRBJ2-5; D may be TRBD2 (5 bases). The ends were cut back, 2 bases at V and 3 bases at J, with 8 bases in the middle. Germline V gene data show CDR1 as SGHTS and CDR2 as YDEGEE. The CDR3 loop spans 13 amino acids. CDR3 DNA: TGTGCCAGCAGCTTCCAGAGGGAAGAGACCCAGTACTTC. Translating it yields CASSFQREETQYF.

The CDR3 region is CASSLAGEKEKLFF. DNA for the CDR3: TGTGCCAGCAGCTTAGCAGGGGAGAAGGAAAAACTGTTTTTT. The chain carries TRBV7-8 and TRBJ1-4, with D perhaps matching TRBD1 (5 bases). Germline V lookup: CDR1 SGHVS, CDR2 FQNEAQ. Trimming shortened V by 0 bases and J by 8 bases, and 10 bases separated the two germline ends. The CDR3 totals 14 residues.

This clone was counted once. V is TRBV28 and J is TRBJ1-1, with D possibly being TRBD1 (6 bases). Between the trimmed V and J ends, which lost 6 bases and 5 bases, there was a span of 16 bases. This CDR3 is 14 amino acids long. Looked up from germline, CDR1 is MDHEN and CDR2 is SYDVKM. The CDR3 DNA follows: TGTGCCAGCAGAGGGGCACAGGGATGGACTGAAGCTTTCTTT. It specifies CASRGAQGWTEAFF.

This chain joins TRBV6-1 and TRBJ1-5; D may be TRBD1 (6 bases). V was clipped by 5 bases and J by 6 bases, with 14 bases between them. From germline, CDR1 is MNHNS and CDR2 SASEGT. This CDR3 contains 14 residues. The CDR3 spells CASSFQGNGQPQHF. CDR3 sequence (DNA): TGTGCCAGCAGTTTCCAGGGGAACGGTCAGCCCCAGCATTTT.

The V gene is TRBV12-2, the J gene TRBJ1-1; TRBD1 is the table's D call and was not checked against the DNA. TRBV12-2 is assigned pseudogene status. This CDR3 is built from 15 residues. The CDR3 nucleotides read TGTGCAAGTCGCGCCATCAGGGGGATAAGAACTGAAGCTTTCTTT. It specifies CASRAIRGIRTEAFF.

This rearrangement joins TRBV9 to TRBJ2-2; D remains ambiguous. V was clipped by 3 bases and J by 4 bases, with 13 bases between them. The germline V gene encodes CDR1 SGDLS and CDR2 YYNGEE. The CDR3 contains 15 residues. CDR3 coding DNA: TGTGCCAGCAGCGCCGGTGGAGTTAGCACCGGGGAGCTGTTTTTT. Its protein is CASSAGGVSTGELFF.

CDR3 amino acids: CASSNGDWTDTQYF. The CDR3 region has the DNA TGTGCCAGCAGTAACGGGGACTGGACAGATACGCAGTATTTT. V gene TRBV7-9 combines with J gene TRBJ2-3, with D tentatively TRBD2 (6 bases). This CDR3 is built from 14 residues. The V gene lost 6 bases and the J gene lost 3 bases, with 13 bases spanning the gap. Germline CDR1 reads SEHNR; CDR2 reads FQNEAQ (reference sequence).

The CDR3 sequence is CASVPARQTNTEAFF. The CDR3 DNA reads TGTGCCAGCGTTCCTGCTAGGCAGACAAACACTGAAGCTTTCTTT. V is TRBV28 and J is TRBJ1-1; D is undetermined. Trimming shortened V by 8 bases and J by 2 bases, and 18 bases separated the two germline ends. This CDR3 contains 15 residues. Germline V gene data show CDR1 as MDHEN and CDR2 as SYDVKM.

The genes are TRBV6-5 and TRBJ1-5; TRBD1 aligns across 7 bases. There are 14 residues in the CDR3. Germline lookup yields CDR1 MNHEY and CDR2 SVGAGI. Trimming cost V 0 bases and J 13 bases; bases outside gene matches: 9. This CDR3 reads CASSYSPGQPLQHF. Here the CDR3 DNA reads TGTGCCAGCAGTTACTCCCCGGGACAGCCTTTACAGCATTTT.

This chain links TRBV27 with TRBJ2-7; tentatively, D is TRBD2 (5 bases). V was cut by 8 bases and J by 3 bases, with 14 bases left in between. Germline lookup yields CDR1 MNHEY and CDR2 SMNVEV (reference sequence). The CDR3 length is 13 residues. Written as DNA, the CDR3 is TGTGCCAGCCGGGGAGCTTCCTACTACGAGCAGTACTTC. It encodes CASRGASYYEQYF.

The genes are TRBV6-9 and TRBJ2-1, with no clear D. This CDR3 is built from 11 residues. The ends were cut back, 10 bases at V and 6 bases at J, with 10 bases in the middle. Per germline, CDR1 MNHGY and CDR2 SVAAGI. CDR3 sequence (DNA): TGTGCCATCGAAACGGCCAATGAGCAGTTCTTC. Its translation: CAIETANEQFF.